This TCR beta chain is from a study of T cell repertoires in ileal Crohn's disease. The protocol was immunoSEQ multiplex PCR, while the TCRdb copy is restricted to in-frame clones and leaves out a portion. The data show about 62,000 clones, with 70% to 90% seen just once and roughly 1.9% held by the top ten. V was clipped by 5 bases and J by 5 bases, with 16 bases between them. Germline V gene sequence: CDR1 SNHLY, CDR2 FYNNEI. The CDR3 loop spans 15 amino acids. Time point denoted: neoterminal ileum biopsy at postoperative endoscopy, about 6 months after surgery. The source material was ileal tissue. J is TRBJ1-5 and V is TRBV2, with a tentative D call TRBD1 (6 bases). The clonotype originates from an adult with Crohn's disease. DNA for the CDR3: TGTGCCAGCAGTCTGGACAGCCAAGACTATCAGCCCCAGCATTTT. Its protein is CASSLDSQDYQPQHF.